The clone carrying this T cell receptor beta chain was found a few times. Its antigen is as yet unknown. This sample was included in a study of T cell repertoires in cytomegalovirus infection. Background on the study: Matching HLA type, along with CMV infection, was indicated by public TCR beta signatures. General study findings and limits: Across the ex vivo response, the dominant clonotypes were HLA-C-restricted CMV-specific TCR beta clonotypes. Based on cumulative public TCR beta family frequency, carriers of CMV plus the relevant HLA were identified.

With 5 bases clipped from V and 15 bases from J, the junction kept 18 bases outside the gene matches. Germline-derived CDR1 and CDR2 are SEHNR and FQNEAQ (reference sequence). CDR3 length equals 15 residues. From the reads, TCRdb called clonotypes with MiXCR, one entry per CDR3 protein. Among 30,000 to 40,000 distinct CDR3 sequences listed, about 48% were seen once. Material: CD8+ T cells from cultured PBMCs, obtained from culture after CMV antigen stimulation. This chain uses TRBV7-9 with TRBJ2-1, with TRBD1 matching over 8 bases. The sequence derives from a human donor in good health (CMV status not recorded). Some clones in this sample may be carry-over from other donors' samples. This CDR3 reads CASSTKQGGTTLWFF. Written as DNA, the CDR3 is TGTGCCAGCAGCACTAAACAGGGGGGTACTACCCTGTGGTTCTTC. Based on the CDR3 plus reference TRBV7-9 and TRBJ2-1, the full variable domain is DTGVSQNPRHKITKRGQNVTFRCDPISEHNRLYWYRQTLGQGPEFLTYFQNEAQLEKSRLLSDRFSAERPKGSFSTLEIQRTEQGDSAMYLCASSTKQGGTTLWFFGPGTRLTVL.